The sequence of this TCR beta chain was determined in a study of T cell clonotyping in hematopoietic cell transplantation (dated by TCRdb to the early 2020s). In terms of the full investigation: Pretransplant samples from recipients were collected after cytoreduction. In the study, around 130 blood samples were gathered from roughly 35 consecutive transplant recipients and their related donors. Recruitment of patients ran from late 2015 to early 2017, and follow-up continued until late 2020 or until death.

The immunoSEQ assay, a bias-controlled multiplex PCR using V- and J-specific primers, was used to amplify TCR beta CDR3 regions from genomic DNA. In a second PCR step, a proprietary barcode and Illumina adapter sequences were attached to the CDR3 amplicons. An Illumina MiSeq instrument was used to sequence the CDR3 libraries. In the source study's methods: Export and quality control were performed with immunoSEQ Analyzer 3.0, and downstream analyses were performed with R Bioconductor and Immunarch. Only productive rearrangements in the normalized downsampled data set were used to calculate repertoire metrics. Clonotypes larger than 5 templates in the normalized cohort were defined as pathologically expanded. The Inverse Simpson Index served as the measure of repertoire diversity. To capture all clonotypes, the CMV-specificity analyses were run on the non-normalized data set. Sourced from immuneACCESS, this table was stored by TCRdb with only in-frame sequences that have V and J called. A share of the clones is absent; for the studies checked, an unresolved V gene accounts for under half, and the remainder has no known explanation. Clone size and the V and J calls come from that table; the DNA yielded D and trimming. The sample records about 11,000 clones, about 92% of which are singletons. About 12% of the sample rests with the top ten.

Read against the paper, the sample's time point label means: recipient sample about 28 days before transplant, after cytoreduction. Blood from recipients was drawn roughly 28 days before transplant, then again at days 30, 100 and 180 after transplant. Nuclei Lysis Solution was used to extract genomic DNA from fresh or cryopreserved unfractionated peripheral blood mononuclear cells. General findings and caveats noted by the study authors: Just a small fraction of recipient repertoires overlapped with donor repertoires, and more than 97% appeared de novo at the given depth. A decrease in recipient TCR diversity was observed after transplant, and a progressive increase in pathologically expanded clonotypes was seen from day 30 to day 180. The sample size was limited, and CD4 and CD8 repertoire contributions could not be separated because cells were not sorted. Inverse Simpson Index values from donors and from recipients before transplant predicted broader TCR repertoire diversity after transplant.

CDR1 and CDR2, looked up from the germline V gene, are SGHDT and YYEEEE. The CDR3 goes from the cysteine to the phenylalanine over 16 residues. Of the read, only the CDR3 DNA is kept; its 48 bases are in frame from base 1. At the junction V is shortened by 1 base and J by 4 bases, with 17 bases in between. This clone was seen once. No cognate antigen has been identified for it. Base qualities are not provided; no much larger clone lies one nucleotide away. Sequenced here: peripheral blood mononuclear cells, sampled before stem cell transplant. The chain is made from TRBV5-6 and TRBJ2-5; tentative D gene TRBD2, with 6 bases matching. The sequence derives from a woman in her forties with acute myeloid leukemia. Some clones in this sample may be carry-over from other donors' samples. CDR3 loop: CASSLLGVNGGETQYF. The nucleotide sequence is given as TGTGCCAGCAGCTTGCTAGGGGTAAACGGGGGAGAGACCCAGTACTTC.